This T cell receptor (beta chain) was observed in a study of T-cell memory formation after mild COVID-19. Background on the study: There were largely donor-specific TCR clusters. Study-level points and caveats: There was a balanced CD4/CD8 profile in clones contracting day 15 to 85, and later expanders leaned CD4+. CD8+ contracting clones occupied EMRA, while CD4+ ones occupied mainly CM and EM.

This CDR3 is 12 amino acids long. In germline, CDR1 is SGHDT, CDR2 YYEEEE. The ends were cut back, 6 bases at V and 3 bases at J, with 10 bases in the middle. From the 5' RACE reads, TCRdb called clonotypes with MiXCR, one entry per CDR3 protein. This sample has hundreds of thousands of distinct CDR3 sequences, with 15% to 20% found just once. This clonotype was recorded a few times. What it recognizes is unknown. The rearrangement uses TRBV5-6 and TRBJ2-7; D unresolved. Sequencing was performed on PBMCs or a T cell subset sorted from them (not recorded which). The receptor was isolated from an adult woman who had mild COVID-19 (a few samples of this study predate the infection). Cell type and time point are not known. CDR3 residues: CASTLVGYEQYF. DNA for the CDR3: TGTGCCAGCACCCTGGTCGGCTACGAGCAGTACTTC. Combining the CDR3 with reference TRBV5-6 and TRBJ2-7 gives the whole variable domain DAGVTQSPTHLIKTRGQQVTLRCSPKSGHDTVSWYQQALGQGPQFIFQYYEEEERQRGNFPDRFSGHQFPNYSSELNVNALLLGDSALYLCASTLVGYEQYFGPGTRLTVT.